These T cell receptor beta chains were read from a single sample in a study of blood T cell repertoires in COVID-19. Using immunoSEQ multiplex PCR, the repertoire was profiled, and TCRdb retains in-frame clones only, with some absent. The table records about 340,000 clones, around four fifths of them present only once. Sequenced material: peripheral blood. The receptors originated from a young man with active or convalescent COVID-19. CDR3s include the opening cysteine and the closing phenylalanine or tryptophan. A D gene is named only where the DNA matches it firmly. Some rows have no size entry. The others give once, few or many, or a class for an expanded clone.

TGTGCCAGCAGCTTAGCTAAATCCAGGGCTTTTCATGGCTACACCTTC | CASSLAKSRAFHGYTF | - | TRBJ1-2 | 16 | TRBV7-2 | -
TGTGCCTGGAGTGTACTTGCTAACACTGAAGCTTTCTTT | CAWSVLANTEAFF | - | TRBJ1-1 | 13 | TRBV30 | few
TGTGCCAGCACCCACGGGTACGAGCAGTACTTC | CASTHGYEQYF | - | TRBJ2-7 | 11 | TRBV27 | -
TGTGCCAGCAGCCTACGGGTAGCCAAAAACATTCAGTACTTC | CASSLRVAKNIQYF | - | TRBJ2-4 | 14 | TRBV7-3 | -
TGTGCCAGCAGCCGCGGGACTGCGAATGGCTACACCTTC | CASSRGTANGYTF | - | TRBJ1-2 | 13 | TRBV5-5 | -
TGTGCCAGCAGTGAAGCGCACGGGGGGTGGGGTGAGCAGTTCTTC | CASSEAHGGWGEQFF | TRBD2 | TRBJ2-1 | 15 | TRBV6-1 | -
TGTGCCAGCAGCTCCGACAGTTTAGGATACTACGAGCAGTACTTC | CASSSDSLGYYEQYF | - | TRBJ2-7 | 15 | TRBV7-9 | -
TGTGCCAGCAGTTCCTCGGGGACTAGTACCTACGAGCAGTACTTC | CASSSSGTSTYEQYF | TRBD2 | TRBJ2-7 | 15 | TRBV6-5 | -
TGTGCCACCAGTTCGGGGTATACCTACGAGCAGTACTTC | CATSSGYTYEQYF | - | TRBJ2-7 | 13 | TRBV15 | -
TGCGCCAGCAGCTTCGCAGGCCACCTCTGGAACACCGGGGAGCTGTTTTTT | CASSFAGHLWNTGELFF | - | TRBJ2-2 | 17 | TRBV5-1 | -
TGTGCCAGCAGCTTCTGGGGGCTGAACAAGGGCACCGGGGAGCTGTTTTTT | CASSFWGLNKGTGELFF | - | TRBJ2-2 | 17 | TRBV11-2 | -
TGTGCCACCAGCAGACGCACAGGGGGAACTGAAGCTTTCTTT | CATSRRTGGTEAFF | TRBD1 | TRBJ1-1 | 14 | TRBV15 | -
TGTGCCAGCAGCCTCGACAGATACGATGGCTACACCTTC | CASSLDRYDGYTF | - | TRBJ1-2 | 13 | TRBV5-5 | -
TGTGCCAGCCTATTTGGGCCTTTTAGCTCTGGGGCCAACGTCCTGACTTTC | CASLFGPFSSGANVLTF | - | TRBJ2-6 | 17 | TRBV2 | -
TGTGCCACCAGGGAATCGGGACAGGGGAAAGAGACCCAGTACTTC | CATRESGQGKETQYF | TRBD1 | TRBJ2-5 | 15 | TRBV24-1 | -
TGTGCCATCAGTGAGGGCAGCGATGAGCAGTTCTTC | CAISEGSDEQFF | - | TRBJ2-1 | 12 | TRBV10-3 | few
TGTGCCAGCAGCGCGACCGGGACCGGGGAGCTGTTTTTT | CASSATGTGELFF | - | TRBJ2-2 | 13 | TRBV9 | -
TGTGCCAGCAGCCAGTTTGCAACTAATGAAAAACTGTTTTTT | CASSQFATNEKLFF | - | TRBJ1-4 | 14 | TRBV28 | -
TGTGCCAGCAGCCAGGGAGGGTATGGCTACACCTTC | CASSQGGYGYTF | - | TRBJ1-2 | 12 | TRBV9 | -
TGTGCCAGCAGCTTAGCACAGGGGGCGACCCAGGGTGGCTACACCTTC | CASSLAQGATQGGYTF | TRBD1 | TRBJ1-2 | 16 | TRBV7-3 | -
TGTGCTAGTGGTGTCGACAGCGTCTACGAGCAGTACTTC | CASGVDSVYEQYF | - | TRBJ2-7 | 13 | TRBV12-5 | -
TGTGCCAGTGACGAGCAGGGGGTCCGATCACCCCTCCACTTT | CASDEQGVRSPLHF | TRBD1 | TRBJ1-6 | 14 | TRBV19 | -
TGCGCCAGCCAGGGGGCGCCGGGGCCAAGAGACATTCAGTACTTC | CASQGAPGPRDIQYF | TRBD1 | TRBJ2-4 | 15 | TRBV5-1 | -
TGTGCCAGCTCGCGTCATCGGACAGGGGAGAATGAAAAACTGTTTTTT | CASSRHRTGENEKLFF | TRBD1 | TRBJ1-4 | 16 | TRBV18 | -
TGTGCCAGCAGCTCCCCGAGAGGGCTAGCGGGAGGGCGGAACAATGAGCAGTTCTTC | CASSSPRGLAGGRNNEQFF | TRBD2 | TRBJ2-1 | 19 | TRBV11-3 | few
TGCGCCAGCAGCCAAGATCGGGCAGGGGACCAGCATTTT | CASSQDRAGDQHF | - | TRBJ1-5 | 13 | TRBV4-3 | -
TGTGCCATCACTTCTTCCGGGACAGGGGAATCACCCCTCCACTTT | CAITSSGTGESPLHF | TRBD1 | TRBJ1-6 | 15 | TRBV10-3 | -
TGTGCCAGCAGCTCAGGGGGCGGTTGGACAGATACGCAGTATTTT | CASSSGGGWTDTQYF | TRBD1 | TRBJ2-3 | 15 | TRBV7-3 | -
TGCGCCAGCAGGCCAACCGCCAGACAGGGATTGTCAGATACGCAGTATTTT | CASRPTARQGLSDTQYF | TRBD1 | TRBJ2-3 | 17 | TRBV4-1 | -
TGTGCCTGGACTAGCGGGAGTTTCGCCTACGAGCAGTACTTC | CAWTSGSFAYEQYF | TRBD2 | TRBJ2-7 | 14 | TRBV30 | -
TGTGCCAGCATTTCTACAGGGGCCACCCTGACACTGTTTTTT | CASISTGATLTLFF | TRBD1 | TRBJ1-4 | 14 | TRBV6-5 | once
TGTGCCTGGTCTATCACTCGGAGGGAGACCCAGTACTTC | CAWSITRRETQYF | - | TRBJ2-5 | 13 | TRBV30 | few
TGTGCCTGGAGAGCCGACAGGGCAGTATGGACTGAAGCTTTCTTT | CAWRADRAVWTEAFF | TRBD1 | TRBJ1-1 | 15 | TRBV30 | -
TGTGCCACCAGTGACCGTGGACAGGGGGCTCGAGAGACCCAGTACTTC | CATSDRGQGARETQYF | TRBD1 | TRBJ2-5 | 16 | TRBV24-1 | -
TGTGCCAGCAGCTTAGCGGGAGCCGGGGAGACCCAGTACTTC | CASSLAGAGETQYF | - | TRBJ2-5 | 14 | TRBV7-6 | once
TGTGCCAGCAGCAAAGCAGGTAAAGGGCTGGACAGGGGAGTCGGAATGAACACTGAAGCTTTCTTT | CASSKAGKGLDRGVGMNTEAFF | - | TRBJ1-1 | 22 | TRBV21-1 | -
TGTGCCAGCAGTTGGCGGACAGGGGGAACAGATACGCAGTATTTT | CASSWRTGGTDTQYF | TRBD1 | TRBJ2-3 | 15 | TRBV28 | -
TGTGCCAGCAGCCGACTGCGAGCAAAGAGGTCAGAACGGATCTATGGCTACACCTTC | CASSRLRAKRSERIYGYTF | - | TRBJ1-2 | 19 | TRBV21-1 | -
TGCGCCAGCAGCCAGACTGGCGGGGTGCCGGGCTACACCTTC | CASSQTGGVPGYTF | - | TRBJ1-2 | 14 | TRBV4-3 | once
TGTGCCAGCAGCCGCAACGGACTAGCCGAATCCTACGAGCAGTACTTC | CASSRNGLAESYEQYF | TRBD2 | TRBJ2-7 | 16 | TRBV7-2 | -
TGCGCCAGCAGCTTGGAAGCTAGCGGGGGCGGCATTCAGTACTTC | CASSLEASGGGIQYF | TRBD2 | TRBJ2-4 | 15 | TRBV5-1 | few
TGTGCCAGCAGTAATTATGGCAGCAATCAGCCCCAGCATTTT | CASSNYGSNQPQHF | - | TRBJ1-5 | 14 | TRBV6-2/TRBV6-3 | -